This TCR beta chain was identified during a study of PD-1 blockade in classical Hodgkin lymphoma. This CDR3 region has 15 residues. Germline-derived CDR1 and CDR2 are MDHEN and SYDVKM. V was trimmed by 5 bases and J by 4 bases, leaving 15 bases between them. Patients all relapsed after autologous stem cell transplantation, and there was variation in brentuximab vedotin exposure. Study-wide points: When set against healthy donors, newly diagnosed patients were reported to show lower baseline TCR diversity. Undefined causes, possibly disease activity or prior therapy, underlie the repertoire differences. Exclusion was applied to patients who started nivolumab under 1 year after ASCT. Only CD4+ TCR diversity, not CD8+, had risen significantly by C4D1.

This clone was counted between two and nine times. As yet, its antigen is unknown. TCRdb's table, derived via immunoSEQ multiplex PCR, lists solely in-frame clones and lacks some. Of some 100,000 clones in the sample, 80% to 95% were seen once. The chain links TRBV28 to TRBJ2-1; D is perhaps TRBD1 (6 bases). This sequence was found in a human donor with classical Hodgkin lymphoma. The material was peripheral blood mononuclear cells (PBMCs), obtained at baseline. The CDR3: CASSNRDNLYNEQFF. Written as DNA, the CDR3 is TGTGCCAGCAGTAACCGGGACAACCTTTACAATGAGCAGTTCTTC.